The entry that follows covers one T cell receptor beta chain sequence. Its antigen is undetermined. The data derive from a study of early T cells in non-severe SARS-CoV-2 infection. Looking at the study overall: The sequenced material was bulk RNA from unsorted whole blood, and its chains were unpaired.

In the library, individual cDNA molecules carried attached unique molecular identifiers. TCRdb independently ran MiXCR on the 5' RACE reads; one entry per CDR3 protein. The sample contains some 88,000 distinct CDR3 sequences, around a sixth of which appear only once. Study-level points and caveats: VDJdb matching skewed toward anti-spike CD8 responses, missing private and CD4 specificities.

CDR1 and CDR2 (germline): LNHNV, YYDKDF (reference sequence). The V and J ends lost 0 bases and 1 base respectively, with 7 bases between them. The CDR3 is 15 amino acids. The chain combines TRBV15 with TRBJ1-5, with D tentatively TRBD1 (5 bases). The starting material was whole blood, obtained at baseline. The receptor was isolated from an adult who was a healthcare worker with PCR-confirmed SARS-CoV-2 infection or an uninfected control (not recorded which). This CDR3 is CATSRDRVSNQPQHF. CDR3 DNA sequence: TGTGCCACCAGCAGAGACAGGGTGAGCAATCAGCCCCAGCATTTT. The complete variable domain, with remaining parts taken from reference TRBV15 and TRBJ1-5, reads DAMVIQNPRYQVTQFGKPVTLSCSQTLNHNVMYWYQQKSSQAPKLLFHYYDKDFNNEADTPDNFQSRRPNTSFCFLDIRSPGLGDTAMYLCATSRDRVSNQPQHFGDGTRLSIL.